These 28 T cell receptor beta chains were all obtained from the same sample, sequenced in a study of T cells expressing NK-cell markers. TCRdb reprocessed the 5' RACE reads and stores each CDR3 protein as one record, lacking DNA. The sample has 450,000 to 600,000 distinct CDR3 sequences. Sequences were obtained from blood T cells: a sorted CD56 or NKG2C T cell subset, CD4+ or CD8+ T cells, or bulk PBMC T cells (not recorded which). Receptor source: a man between 18 and 29 years old in good health.

This sequence joins TRBV11-2 and TRBJ2-1; TCRdb reports TRBD2, a call that lacks DNA to check it against. The germline CDR1 and CDR2 sequences are SGHAT and FQNNGV. This CDR3 is built from 17 residues. The CDR3 here is CASSTRSGRLSYNEQFF.

The chain carries TRBV5-1 and TRBJ2-2; TCRdb names TRBD2, which stays unverified in the absence of DNA. Germline V lookup: CDR1 SGHRS, CDR2 YFSETQ. The CDR3 is 16 amino acids. The chain's CDR3 is CASSLSGRYNTGELFF.

V usage is TRBV20-1 and J usage is TRBJ2-3; TCRdb returns TRBD2, unconfirmable since there is no DNA. Germline V gene data show CDR1 as DFQATT and CDR2 as SNEGSKA (reference sequence). CDR3 size: 15 residues. CDR3 amino acids: CSYRTASGRSDTQYF.

This chain uses TRBV9 with TRBJ2-2. The CDR3 contains 13 residues. Germline V lookup: CDR1 SGDLS, CDR2 YYNGEE. CDR3 sequence reads: CASSGEDPGELFF.

V and J are TRBV20-1 and TRBJ1-1; TCRdb proposes TRBD1, but this gene call is untestable without DNA. Germline lookup yields CDR1 DFQATT and CDR2 SNEGSKA (reference sequence). The CDR3 has 15 residues. The CDR3: CSARVQGAVGTEAFF.

V and J are TRBV7-2 and TRBJ2-3; absent DNA, TCRdb's TRBD2 call cannot be checked. Germline CDR1 and CDR2: SGHTA and FQGNSA. CDR3 length: 15 amino acids. The CDR3: CASSPGTSMTDTQYF.

CDR3 in amino acids: CASSARDSETQYF. The gene calls are TRBV6-1 and TRBJ2-5; TCRdb returns TRBD2, unconfirmable since there is no DNA. The germline gives CDR1 MNHNS, CDR2 SASEGT. The CDR3 consists of 13 residues.

The CDR3 sequence: CASDRLGQGPYEQYF. The chain has TRBV10-2 and TRBJ2-7; TCRdb picks TRBD1, but there is no DNA to check that call. The CDR3 has 15 amino acids. The germline V gene has CDR1 WSHSY and CDR2 SAAADI.

CDR3 protein: CASSVSTGLNEKLFF. This chain joins TRBV9 and TRBJ1-4; as DNA is missing, the TRBD1 call by TCRdb cannot be tested. Germline CDR1 is SGDLS and CDR2 is YYNGEE. CDR3 length: 15 residues. The whole variable domain, filled in from reference TRBV9 and TRBJ1-4, reads DSGVTQTPKHLITATGQRVTLRCSPRSGDLSVYWYQQSLDQGLQFLIQYYNGEERAKGNILERFSAQQFPDLHSELNLSSLELGDSALYFCASSVSTGLNEKLFFGSGTQLSVL.

V and J are TRBV14 and TRBJ2-7; absent DNA, TCRdb's TRBD1 call cannot be checked. Per the germline V gene, CDR1 is SGHDN and CDR2 is FVKESK. This CDR3 comprises 14 residues. This CDR3 reads CASSHGTGVFEQYF.

The chain recombines TRBV12-3 or TRBV12-4 with TRBJ2-3; the TCRdb D gene call, TRBD1, has no DNA to confirm it. The CDR3 totals 16 residues. The CDR3 here is CASSLVAGVNTDTQYF.

The rearrangement links TRBV20-1 to TRBJ1-5; the TCRdb call, TRBD1, lacks DNA for checking. The germline gives CDR1 DFQATT, CDR2 SNEGSKA (reference sequence). The CDR3 length is 14 residues. The CDR3 reads CSARRQARNQPQHF.

V and J are TRBV6-1 and TRBJ2-7. CDR3 length equals 14 residues. CDR1 is MNHNS, CDR2 SASEGT, per germline. CDR3 residues: CASSDFGVWGEQYF.

The genes are TRBV12-3 or TRBV12-4 and TRBJ2-2; the TCRdb call, TRBD1, lacks DNA for checking. This CDR3 has 13 residues. The CDR3 loop is CASSNRGTGELFF.

The chain recombines TRBV12-3 or TRBV12-4 with TRBJ2-7; the D call from TCRdb, TRBD2, cannot be confirmed without DNA. This CDR3 spans 14 amino acids. CDR3 loop: CASSSGTSGRYQYF.

This chain joins TRBV6-5 and TRBJ1-2; TCRdb calls TRBD1, which cannot be checked without DNA. Germline V lookup: CDR1 MNHEY, CDR2 SVGAGI. The CDR3 runs 14 residues. The CDR3 region is CASSNGGGNYGYTF.

This rearrangement joins TRBV7-2 to TRBJ2-7; TCRdb indicates TRBD2, and absent DNA this call remains unverified. The CDR3 is made up of 15 amino acids. Per germline, CDR1 SGHTA and CDR2 FQGNSA. CDR3 amino acids: CASSLTPGLAYEQYF.

This rearrangement joins TRBV6-1 to TRBJ2-1; TCRdb indicates TRBD2, and absent DNA this call remains unverified. The CDR3 contains 14 residues. Germline V CDR1 and CDR2: MNHNS, SASEGT. The CDR3 sequence: CASMRGGVVHEQFF.

V and J are TRBV3-1 and TRBJ1-6. CDR1 and CDR2 (germline): LGHDT, YNNKEL (reference sequence). This CDR3 is 13 amino acids long. The CDR3 reads CASSRRANSPLHF.

V and J are TRBV24-1 and TRBJ1-5. The CDR3 has 14 residues. The germline CDR1 and CDR2 sequences are KGHDR and SFDVKD. The CDR3 here is CATSGNRDDQPQHF.

The rearrangement uses TRBV7-8 and TRBJ1-5; with no DNA, the TCRdb D assignment of TRBD1 cannot be verified. The CDR3 is 14 residues long. Germline CDR1 reads SGHVS; CDR2 reads FQNEAQ. This CDR3 reads CASSLDRVGQPQHF.

The chain employs TRBV18 and TRBJ2-1; there is no DNA to check the TCRdb D call of TRBD1. The CDR3 runs 14 residues. Germline V gives CDR1 KGHSH, CDR2 LQKENI. CDR3 region: CASSPRTGTNEQFF.

The chain carries TRBV13 and TRBJ1-1; there is no DNA to check the TCRdb D call of TRBD1. Germline CDR1 is PRHDT and CDR2 is FYEKMQ (reference sequence). The CDR3 sequence is 16 residues long. CDR3 amino acids: CASSLRFRDSRFEAFF.

V and J are TRBV27 and TRBJ2-7. Germline V gene lookup returns CDR1 MNHEY and CDR2 SMNVEV (reference sequence). This CDR3 contains 13 residues. The CDR3 is CASSLFMSGEQYF.

The chain couples TRBV5-1 to TRBJ2-5; TCRdb's D call, TRBD1, is unchecked because there is no DNA. The CDR3 spans 14 residues. In germline, CDR1 is SGHRS, CDR2 YFSETQ. CDR3 sequence reads: CASRVHRDQETQYF.

The genes are TRBV4-2 and TRBJ2-1; without DNA, the TCRdb call of TRBD2 cannot be checked. Per the germline V gene, CDR1 is LGHNA and CDR2 is YNFKEQ. This CDR3 has 16 residues. CDR3 in amino acids: CASSQDQRSVGGEQFF.

The rearrangement links TRBV20-1 to TRBJ1-1; TCRdb's D call of TRBD1 is untestable without DNA. Germline loops: CDR1 DFQATT, CDR2 SNEGSKA (reference sequence). The CDR3 consists of 14 residues. The CDR3 sequence is CSTPGQGFNTEAFF.

The gene calls are TRBV7-3 and TRBJ2-1. Germline V gene lookup returns CDR1 SGHTA and CDR2 FQGTGA. CDR3 size: 12 residues. The CDR3 protein is CASSLGSDEQFF.